This T cell receptor beta chain was observed in a study of beta chain features in type 1 diabetes. Study details: Healthy donors, compared against patients, showed similar age, gender and cell yields. Findings of the study overall: In these data, an HLA type influence on TCRB rearrangement remained unresolved. The study found moderately but significantly shorter TCRB CDR3s in all four CD4+ subsets of Type 1 diabetes patients. Overrepresentation of cells with high TCR expression could result from cDNA sequencing.

TCRB transcripts that were expressed got sequenced, as all of the isolated RNA had been reverse transcribed. Method: immunoSEQ multiplex PCR; TCRdb's copy keeps in-frame clones and lacks some. The sample has roughly 340,000 clones; roughly 12% are singletons. Trimming stripped 0 bases from V and 4 bases from J, with 6 bases between. CDR1 and CDR2 from the germline V gene are SGHTA and FQGNSA. The CDR3 loop spans 13 amino acids. This clone showed up just a few times. Antigen unknown. Sorted populations all exceeded 95% purity. The sequenced sample was naive CD4+ T cells from blood. This receptor was taken from a woman aged 18-35 years with type 1 diabetes. V is TRBV7-2 and J is TRBJ2-5; possible D gene TRBD2, 6 bases. The CDR3 bases are TGTGCCAGCAGCTTAGCTAGCGGAGAGACCCAGTACTTC. Translation gives CASSLASGETQYF.